The present T cell receptor beta chain was sequenced within a study of T cell repertoires in cytomegalovirus infection. CDR1 is SGHTA, CDR2 FQGNSA, per germline. V lost 5 bases and J 5 bases, leaving 14 bases between the germline ends. The CDR3 contains 14 residues. This clonotype came up many times. Its matching antigen is unknown. TCRdb ran MiXCR on the reads and lists one entry per CDR3 protein. Among fewer than 950,000 distinct CDR3 sequences listed, over 25% were seen once. The sequencing here drew on cultured CD8+ T cells from PBMCs, taken from culture after CMV antigen stimulation. The rearrangement uses TRBV7-2 and TRBJ2-3; unclear D gene. This sequence was found in a human donor in good health (CMV status not recorded). Some clones in this sample may be carry-over from other donors' samples. The CDR3 coding sequence is TGTGCCAGCAGCCTTCTCGAGGATATAGATACGCAGTATTTT. It specifies CASSLLEDIDTQYF.